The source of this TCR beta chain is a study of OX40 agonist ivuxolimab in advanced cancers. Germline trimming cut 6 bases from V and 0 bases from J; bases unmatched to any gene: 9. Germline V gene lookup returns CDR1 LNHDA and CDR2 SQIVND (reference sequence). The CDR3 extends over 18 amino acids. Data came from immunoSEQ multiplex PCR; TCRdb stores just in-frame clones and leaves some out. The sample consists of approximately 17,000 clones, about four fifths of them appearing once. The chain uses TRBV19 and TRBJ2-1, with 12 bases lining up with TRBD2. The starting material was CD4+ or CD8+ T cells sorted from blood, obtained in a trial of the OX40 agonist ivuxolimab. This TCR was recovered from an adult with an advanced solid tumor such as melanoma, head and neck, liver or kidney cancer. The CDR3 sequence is CASRPVLAGGYSYNEQFF. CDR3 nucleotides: TGTGCCAGTAGGCCGGTACTAGCGGGGGGCTACTCCTACAATGAGCAGTTCTTC.